Only a few counts were recorded for the clone carrying this T cell receptor (beta chain). Sequenced by immunoSEQ multiplex PCR; TCRdb stores in-frame clones only, minus some. The repertoire holds roughly 250,000 clones, with 80% to 90% as singletons. This entry belongs to a study of blood T cell repertoires in COVID-19. Study details: Sources were T cells, B-cell-depleted T cells, or PBMCs; the material itself was cDNA or gDNA.

The sequenced sample consisted of PBMCs or T cells enriched from blood (not recorded which). The TCR comes from a woman aged 45-65 years who had recovered from COVID-19.

CDR3 nucleotide sequence: TGTGCCAGCAGCTTATCATCGGTGGCTAGTGGGGGAAACACCATATATTTT. It is translated as CASSLSSVASGGNTIYF. The chain has TRBV7-9 and TRBJ1-3, with D uncertain. Germline V gene lookup returns CDR1 SEHNR and CDR2 FQNEAQ (reference sequence). Deletions cut 2 bases from V and 4 bases from J, with 18 bases between. The CDR3 length is 17 residues.